The 27 T cell receptor beta chains below were found in one sample sequenced in a study of post-analysis software for immune sequencing data. Whole-study findings and limits: Five or six TRBV segments were more frequent in patients than controls; TRBV5-6, TRBV5-1 and TRBV20-1 belonged to this group.

These receptors are not linked to any known antigen. Unique-molecular-identifier-tagged TCR beta cDNA libraries were used. TCRdb itself ran the PCR reads through MiXCR, one entry per CDR3 protein. The sample contains about 820,000 distinct CDR3 sequences, roughly 58% of which appear only once. Material for sequencing was blood. Every receptor here comes from a girl under 18 with multiple sclerosis.

V usage is TRBV7-8 and J usage is TRBJ1-4; D not certain. Trimming took 4 bases from V and 6 from J, leaving 15 bases between them. Per the germline V gene, CDR1 is SGHVS and CDR2 is FQNEAQ. The length of the CDR3 is 15 residues. For the CDR3, the DNA is TGTGCCAGCAGCTCGGTGACAAGGTTGGATGAAAAACTGTTTTTT. Translating gives CASSSVTRLDEKLFF.

This chain links TRBV29-1 with TRBJ2-7; no clear D gene. V was trimmed by 1 base and J by 5 bases, leaving 12 bases between them. From germline, CDR1 is SQVTM and CDR2 ANQGSEA. The CDR3 sequence is 13 residues long. CDR3 loop: CSVEGRAGNEQYF. The CDR3 nucleotides read TGCAGCGTTGAAGGAAGGGCTGGGAACGAGCAGTACTTC.

The chain has TRBV14 and TRBJ2-7; 9 positions agree with TRBD1. This CDR3 has 14 residues. Germline CDR1 reads SGHDN; CDR2 reads FVKESK. V trimming: 1 base; J trimming: 4 bases; junction bases outside the gene matches: 2. Written as DNA, the CDR3 is TGTGCCAGCAGCCAAGGACAGGGGGTATACGAGCAGTACTTC. Protein product: CASSQGQGVYEQYF.

The chain joins TRBV29-1 to TRBJ2-7, with D possibly being TRBD1 or TRBD2 (5 bases each). V was shortened by 5 bases and J by 0 bases, with 11 bases between the two germline ends. The germline CDR1 and CDR2 sequences are SQVTM and ANQGSEA. The CDR3 totals 13 residues. The CDR3 bases are TGCAGCGTTTTGGGGGTCGGCTCCTACGAGCAGTACTTC. As protein: CSVLGVGSYEQYF.

The V gene is TRBV15, the J gene TRBJ2-1; 9 bases match TRBD2. CDR1 and CDR2 from the germline V gene are LNHNV and YYDKDF (reference sequence). The CDR3 runs to 13 residues. V lost 1 base and J lost 14; bases outside the gene matches: 6. CDR3 loop: CATSRVASGGKFF. The CDR3 DNA reads as TGTGCCACCAGCAGAGTGGCGAGCGGGGGGAAGTTCTTC.

The chain carries TRBV11-2 and TRBJ2-7, with TRBD1 as a possible D gene (5 bases). CDR1 is SGHAT and CDR2 is FQNNGV in the germline V gene. Trimming took 3 bases from V and 0 from J, leaving 12 bases between them. CDR3 length equals 15 residues. The CDR3: CASSFTGRSSYEQYF. The CDR3 bases are TGTGCCAGCAGCTTCACAGGCCGCAGCTCCTACGAGCAGTACTTC.

The genes are TRBV5-1 and TRBJ2-1; 9 bases agree with TRBD1. J was trimmed by 6 bases and V by 3 bases; bases with no gene match: 4. The CDR3 is 14 amino acids. Germline V gives CDR1 SGHRS, CDR2 YFSETQ. The CDR3 is CASSSGTGFNEQFF. The CDR3 coding sequence is TGCGCCAGCAGCTCCGGGACAGGGTTCAATGAGCAGTTCTTC.

This rearrangement joins TRBV10-2 to TRBJ1-2; D is possibly TRBD1 (5 bases). The germline gives CDR1 WSHSY, CDR2 SAAADI. V lost 7 bases to trimming and J lost 8 bases, with 17 bases between them. The length of the CDR3 is 13 residues. The CDR3, as DNA: TGCGCCAGCACCGGGGCTATCTCGGGGGGCTACACCTTC. Its translation is CASTGAISGGYTF.

A few counts support this clonotype. At one boundary the junction diverges from the germline segment, which might be a read error. The rearrangement joins TRBV29-1 to TRBJ2-7; D may be TRBD2 (5 bases). CDR1 is SQVTM and CDR2 is ANQGSEA in the germline V gene. The CDR3 spans 16 residues. CDR3 residues: CSVRRGIGRASHEQYF. CDR3 in DNA: TGCAGCGTCCGACGGGGTATCGGCCGGGCCTCCCACGAGCAGTACTTC.

This clonotype was counted between two and nine times. The gene calls are TRBV3-1 and TRBJ2-7; the match to TRBD1 covers 9 bases. Germline-derived CDR1 and CDR2 are LGHDT and YNNKEL (reference sequence). The CDR3 loop spans 16 amino acids. The trim removed 1 base at V and 0 bases at J, leaving 4 bases unmatched. The CDR3 loop is CASSQGTGDLSYEQYF. Here the CDR3 DNA reads TGTGCCAGCAGCCAAGGGACAGGGGATCTCTCCTACGAGCAGTACTTC.

The table lists this clonotype with a count of one. The chain combines TRBV12-3 or TRBV12-4 with TRBJ2-5; 8 nucleotides agree with TRBD1. The CDR3 runs 14 residues. J gave up 0 bases and V 7 bases, and 4 bases lay outside the gene matches. DNA for the CDR3: TGTGCCAGCACCCGGGACAGGTACCAAGAGACCCAGTACTTC. This codes for CASTRDRYQETQYF.

The CDR3 DNA is TGTGCCAGCAGCTTCCCCCTCGGGACAGGGGTATCTGGGGCCAACGTCCTGACTTTC. This codes for CASSFPLGTGVSGANVLTF. The chain is built from TRBV7-9 and TRBJ2-6, with 10 bases fitting TRBD1. Unmatched junction bases numbered 9, after V lost 3 bases and J lost 1 base. The CDR3 totals 19 residues. Germline V gene lookup returns CDR1 SEHNR and CDR2 FQNEAQ (reference sequence).

This clonotype occurred a few times. The chain recombines TRBV7-2 with TRBJ2-1, with D maybe TRBD2 (5 bases). V was clipped by 3 bases and J by 3 bases, with 12 bases between them. The germline CDR1 and CDR2 sequences are SGHTA and FQGNSA. CDR3 size: 15 residues. The CDR3 nucleotides read TGTGCCAGCAGCTTCGAAGGGAGCGGCTACAATGAGCAGTTCTTC. Its translation: CASSFEGSGYNEQFF.

The chain uses TRBV11-2 and TRBJ2-3; TRBD2 aligns across 8 bases. Trimming removed 5 bases from V and 1 base from J; junction bases left unmatched: 8. Germline V gene lookup returns CDR1 SGHAT and CDR2 FQNNGV. This CDR3 is 16 amino acids long. CDR3 loop: CASSTGLARGTDTQYF. The CDR3 coding sequence is TGTGCCAGCAGCACTGGACTAGCACGGGGCACAGATACGCAGTATTTT.

The J gene is TRBJ2-7, the V gene TRBV6-6, with D possibly being TRBD1 (6 bases). V lost 6 bases and J lost 3, with 15 bases in between. The V gene's germline CDR1 is MNHNY and CDR2 SVGAGI (reference sequence). There are 14 residues in the CDR3. The DNA for the CDR3 is TGTGCCAGCAGAGACGACGGGACACTCTACGAGCAGTACTTC. It codes for CASRDDGTLYEQYF.

The chain recombines TRBV27 with TRBJ2-5; D perhaps matches TRBD1 (5 bases). The J call may be faulty, since TRBJ2-7 better matches the DNA end. The CDR3 is made up of 15 amino acids. Germline V gives CDR1 MNHEY, CDR2 SMNVEV (reference sequence). The CDR3 region is CASSLSGDGLYEQYF. In DNA form, the CDR3 reads TGTGCCAGCAGTTTATCAGGGGATGGATTGTACGAGCAGTACTTC.

The chain uses TRBV20-1 and TRBJ2-4; 11 bases match TRBD2. V trimming: 1 base; J trimming: 6 bases; junction bases outside the gene matches: 8. Germline V gene lookup returns CDR1 DFQATT and CDR2 SNEGSKA (reference sequence). This CDR3 spans 16 amino acids. The CDR3 coding sequence is TGCAGTGCTAGAGCTACGGGGACTAGCGGAAGAAACATTCAGTACTTC. Protein product: CSARATGTSGRNIQYF.

This clonotype was detected a few times. The chain uses TRBV20-1 and TRBJ1-6; D call uncertain. This CDR3 is built from 17 residues. Trimming pared 3 bases from V and 1 base from J, leaving 16 bases between. Germline lookup yields CDR1 DFQATT and CDR2 SNEGSKA (reference sequence). The CDR3 sequence: CSASWHPDVSYNSPLHF. The CDR3 DNA is TGCAGTGCTAGTTGGCATCCGGACGTTTCCTATAATTCACCCCTCCACTTT.

The CDR3 DNA follows: TGTGCTAGTGGTTTGGTACGCGCAGATACGCAGTATTTT. Amino acid sequence: CASGLVRADTQYF. The chain has TRBV12-5 and TRBJ2-3; D not certain. V was trimmed by 0 bases and J by 4 bases, leaving 5 bases between them. The CDR3 contains 13 residues. Looked up from germline, CDR1 is LGHNT and CDR2 is FRNRAP.

The V and J genes are TRBV9 and TRBJ1-6; D is uncertain. This CDR3 is 15 amino acids long. CDR1 and CDR2 (germline): SGDLS, YYNGEE. Trimming cost V 0 bases and J 5 bases, with 9 bases left between them. CDR3: CASSVEAGDNSPLHF. The CDR3, as DNA: TGTGCCAGCAGCGTAGAGGCCGGGGATAATTCACCCCTCCACTTT.

CDR3 in amino acids: CSASLAGADIQYF. CDR3 nucleotides: TGCAGTGCTAGTTTAGCGGGGGCCGACATTCAGTACTTC. The chain uses TRBV20-1 and TRBJ2-7, with 9 nucleotides matching TRBD2. The better agreement between TRBJ2-4 and the DNA end casts doubt on the J call. Looked up from germline, CDR1 is DFQATT and CDR2 is SNEGSKA (reference sequence). The CDR3 spans 13 residues.

This clonotype occurred a few times. V and J are TRBV5-1 and TRBJ2-6; 7 bases fit TRBD1. The length of the CDR3 is 18 residues. CDR1 SGHRS and CDR2 YFSETQ come from the germline V gene. V gave up 3 bases and J gave up 1 base; unmatched junction bases: 10. For the CDR3, the DNA is TGCGCCAGCAGCTCACGGACAGGTCCGGGGTCTGGGGCCAACGTCCTGACTTTC. Amino acids: CASSSRTGPGSGANVLTF.

This clonotype was counted between two and nine times. In DNA form, the CDR3 reads TGCAGCGTTGTTGTTTCGGTAGACTACGAGCAGTACTTC. It specifies CSVVVSVDYEQYF. The rearrangement uses TRBV29-1 and TRBJ2-7; no definite D call. Per the germline V gene, CDR1 is SQVTM and CDR2 is ANQGSEA. The CDR3 consists of 13 residues. The ends were cut back, 4 bases at V and 3 bases at J, with 13 bases in the middle.

This clonotype came up a few times. The rearrangement uses TRBV5-1 and TRBJ2-4; TRBD2 aligns across 14 bases. Gene TRBJ2-5 matches the end of the DNA better, so the J call may be wrong. The germline CDR1 and CDR2 sequences are SGHRS and YFSETQ. CDR3 size: 18 residues. The CDR3 DNA sequence: TGCGCCAGCAGCTGGAGGACTAGCGGGGGGCGTCTACAAGAGACCCAGTACTTC. Its translation: CASSWRTSGGRLQETQYF.

The rearrangement links TRBV6-1 to TRBJ1-1; a weak D match, TRBD1 (5 bases). Trimming shortened V by 6 bases and J by 6 bases, and 14 bases separated the two germline ends. The CDR3 length is 13 residues. Germline CDR1 is MNHNS and CDR2 is SASEGT. CDR3 sequence (DNA): TGTGCCAGCAGGGGACTGGGCCGAGCTGAAGCTTTCTTT. Translated: CASRGLGRAEAFF.

The rearrangement uses TRBV6-6 and TRBJ2-6; D is possibly TRBD2 (7 bases). Germline assignment: CDR1 MNHNY and CDR2 SVGAGI (reference sequence). This CDR3 contains 16 residues. Deletions cut 7 bases from V and 0 bases from J, with 13 bases between. The CDR3 loop is CASTAGHLSGANVLTF. As DNA, the CDR3 is TGTGCCAGCACAGCGGGACACCTCTCTGGGGCCAACGTCCTGACTTTC.

The rearrangement joins TRBV20-1 to TRBJ1-2; D gene uncertain. Trimming took off 5 bases at V and 12 bases at J, with 19 bases between the two ends. Germline V gives CDR1 DFQATT, CDR2 SNEGSKA (reference sequence). The CDR3 is 12 amino acids. DNA of the CDR3: TGCAGTGCTGCCCGGGGTACTTCCCTGCACACCTTC. It translates to CSAARGTSLHTF.